This TCR beta chain is drawn from a study of blood T cell repertoires in COVID-19 (dated by TCRdb to about 2020). The study in broad terms: The collaborator samples originated in the United States, Italy and Spain and spanned the acute and convalescent phases of COVID-19. The prospective study material was composed of cDNA or gDNA derived from T cells, B-cell-depleted T cells, or PBMCs. Subjects who had been exposed to COVID-19, were actively infected with it, or had recovered from it provided the deeply sampled blood TCRbeta repertoires that made up the dataset. A freely available public database, intended as a resource for researchers studying the immune response to SARS-CoV-2, is where the repertoires were released. Samples came from the ongoing ImmuneRACE study (first 160 participants) plus 1,254 subjects from 6 global collaborators. A de-identified subject ID, COVID-19 status, age in years and sex were almost always included in the sample metadata. Where available, HLA class I and class II types were obtained from metadata supplied by the sample provider rather than from assay-based typing. Overall study results and their limits: Clinical and demographic metadata were provided uncurated, with the amount varying by source and participant.

A remark on this clone: Its antigen is unknown. A much bigger clone sits one base away, suggesting this may be a read error.

After removal of 3 bases from V and 1 base from J, the junction retains 2 bases not matched to a gene. The germline V gene (reference sequence) yields LGHDT for CDR1 and YNNKEL for CDR2. The CDR3, cysteine through phenylalanine, is 15 amino acids long. CDR3 DNA is the only sequence kept; it has 45 bases, read in frame from the first base. The immunoSEQ Assay, a bias-controlled multiplex PCR, was used to amplify TCRbeta CDR3 regions from genomic DNA. Per the source publication's procedure: Nucleated cell counts per sample were estimated from amplification of reference gene primers within the assay. Sequence reads were collapsed and filtered to measure the absolute abundance of every unique TCRbeta CDR3 rearrangement. For each sample, productive Simpson clonality was calculated as the square root of Simpson's diversity index over productive rearrangements. Held by TCRdb, this immuneACCESS table contains in-frame sequences only and omits some clones. Under half of the omission traces to an unresolved V gene where checked; the cause of the rest is unknown. The V and J calls and clone size were taken over from that table, and D and trimming were inferred from the DNA. The sample table records approximately 90,000 clones; 80% of these occur just once. Of the sample, roughly 21% is held by the ten largest clones.

Whole blood was collected in K2EDTA tubes by collaborating institutions according to the institutions' own protocols. For TCRbeta analysis, collaborators shipped samples in one of three forms: frozen whole blood, isolated PBMCs, or DNA extracted from either of those sample types. The sequence joins TRBV3-1 (or the pseudogene TRBV3-2) to TRBJ2-7, with 11 central nucleotides matching TRBD1. The receptor was isolated from an elderly woman with acute or convalescent COVID-19. Sequencing input: peripheral blood. CDR3 reads: CASSHWDRGSYEQYF. At the DNA level, the sequence is TGTGCCAGCAGCCACTGGGACAGGGGGTCCTACGAGCAGTACTTC.